This T cell receptor beta chain was retrieved from a study of blood T cell repertoires in COVID-19. Sequencing was performed with immunoSEQ multiplex PCR; in TCRdb, only in-frame clones are kept and a portion is missing. The sample has 180,000 or so clones; 80% to 90% are singletons. V dropped 1 base and J dropped 5; count of bases not matched to a gene: 9. The CDR3 runs to 17 residues. CDR1 is SGDLS and CDR2 is YYNGEE in the germline V gene. This clonotype was obtained from a man in his fifties or sixties with acute or convalescent COVID-19. The chain links TRBV9 to TRBJ2-3, with 11 bases matching TRBD2. The sample consisted of peripheral blood. The CDR3 sequence is CASSVTIAGGPGDTQYF. The CDR3 region has the DNA TGTGCCAGCAGCGTAACCATAGCGGGAGGGCCCGGAGATACGCAGTATTTT.